This T cell receptor beta chain is drawn from a study of blood T cell repertoires in COVID-19. Background on the study: PBMCs, B-cell-depleted T cells, or T cells provided the cDNA or gDNA that made up the material.

This CDR3 comprises 11 residues. Per germline, CDR1 SEHNR and CDR2 FQNEAQ (reference sequence). Trimming cost V 4 bases and J 8 bases, with 6 bases left between them. Profiling relied on immunoSEQ multiplex PCR, and the TCRdb table lists in-frame clones only, not all of them. Here the sample spans about 130,000 clones, roughly 80% being singletons. Source material: PBMCs or T cells enriched from blood (not recorded which). This chain joins TRBV7-9 and TRBJ2-1; maybe TRBD2 (6 bases). This receptor was taken from a man aged 25-45 years who had recovered from COVID-19. The CDR3 region is CASSWGDEQFF. The CDR3 nucleotides read TGTGCCAGCAGCTGGGGGGATGAGCAGTTCTTC.